Below, one T cell receptor (beta chain) is given with its context. V lost 2 bases to trimming and J lost 5 bases, with 9 bases between them. The germline CDR1 and CDR2 sequences are MRHNA and SNTAGT. The CDR3 runs 13 residues. TCRdb's copy holds only in-frame clones and misses some; the assay was immunoSEQ multiplex PCR. The repertoire holds 200,000 to 250,000 clones, with around nine tenths as singletons. This entry comes from a study of blood T cell repertoires in COVID-19. Study as a whole: Specimens from acute and convalescent COVID-19 originated in the United States, Italy and Spain.

This clonotype originated in a woman between 40 and 55 years old who had recovered from COVID-19. The sequencing input was peripheral blood. The chain couples TRBV6-4 to TRBJ2-5, with a weak D call TRBD2 (5 bases). CDR3 in amino acids: CASSDRPGETQYF. Here the CDR3 DNA reads TGTGCCAGCAGTGACAGGCCGGGGGAGACCCAGTACTTC.